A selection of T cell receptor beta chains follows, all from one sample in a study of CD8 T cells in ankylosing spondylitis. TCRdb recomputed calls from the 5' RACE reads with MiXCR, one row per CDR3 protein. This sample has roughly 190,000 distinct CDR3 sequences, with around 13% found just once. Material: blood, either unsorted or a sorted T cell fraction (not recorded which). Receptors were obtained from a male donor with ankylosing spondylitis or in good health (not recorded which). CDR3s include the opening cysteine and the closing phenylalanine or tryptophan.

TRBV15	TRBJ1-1	CATQKGDEAFF
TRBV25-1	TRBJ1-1	CASGPGGITEAFF
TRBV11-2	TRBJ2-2	CASSGNTGELFF
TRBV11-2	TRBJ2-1	CASSFTGDFNNEQFF
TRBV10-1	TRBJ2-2	CASKEGRERDTGELFF
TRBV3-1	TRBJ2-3	CASSQESWAGGTDTQYF
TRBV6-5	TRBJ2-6	CASSSGEISGANVLTF
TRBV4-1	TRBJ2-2	CASSHAPSGPNTGELFF
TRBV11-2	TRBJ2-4	CASSPWDRQNIQYF
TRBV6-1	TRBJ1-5	CASSPTDAGTQHF
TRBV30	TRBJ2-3	CAWSVAGVGTDTQYF
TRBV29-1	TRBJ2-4	CSAGTGVGNIQYF
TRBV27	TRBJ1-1	CASSPAGDTEAFF
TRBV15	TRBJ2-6	CATTHGGRLESSGANVLTF
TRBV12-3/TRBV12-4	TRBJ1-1	CASSLLWDRGHEAFF
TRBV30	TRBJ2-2	CAWSVVRTGELFF
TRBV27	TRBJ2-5	CASSLTSGGDETQYF
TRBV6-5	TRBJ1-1	CASSYSPGGDTEAFF
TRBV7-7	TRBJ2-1	CASSSGASGGYNEQFF
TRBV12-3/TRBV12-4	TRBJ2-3	CASSLAGGFTDTQYF
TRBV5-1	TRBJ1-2	CASSLDRGDGYTF
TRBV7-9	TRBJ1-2	CASTSTGEAYGYTF
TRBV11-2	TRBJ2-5	CASSKPPGETQYF
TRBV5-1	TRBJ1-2	CASSSPGDGNYGYTF
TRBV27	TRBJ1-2	CASSLDSANYSYTF
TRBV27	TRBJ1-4	CASSGSRRPSEKLFF
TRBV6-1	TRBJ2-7	CASTPTRDRVTYEQYF
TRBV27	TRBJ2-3	CASSFPSSSGETDTQYF
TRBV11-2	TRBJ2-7	CASSVQNTYEQYF
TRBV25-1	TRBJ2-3	CASSSTWAQYF
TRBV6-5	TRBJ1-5	CASSYDSVNQPQHF
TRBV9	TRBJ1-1	CASSPSGQGAAEAFF
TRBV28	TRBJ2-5	CASTVEGLNQETQYF
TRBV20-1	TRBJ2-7	CSARDRAGATYEQYF
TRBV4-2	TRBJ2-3	CASSQEDRGLAGGTDTQYF
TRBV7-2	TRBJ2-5	CASSPVGSGQETQYF
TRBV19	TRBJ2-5	CASSMFHLETQYF
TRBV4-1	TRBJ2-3	CASSQEGTDTQYF
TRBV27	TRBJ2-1	CASSLSGGVTYNEQFF
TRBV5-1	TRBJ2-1	CASSLTSGYNEQFF
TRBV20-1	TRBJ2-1	CSAPSGGEQFF